The TCR beta chain under discussion was sequenced for a study of shared clonotypes between healthy human individuals. This clone was counted once. The method was immunoSEQ multiplex PCR; TCRdb's version includes in-frame clones alone and lacks a portion of them. Among about half a million clones listed, roughly 80% were seen once. CDR3 size: 14 residues. Trimming at V came to 5 bases and at J to 2 bases, leaving 5 bases not matched to a gene. Germline V CDR1 and CDR2: MDHEN, SYDVKM. The chain combines TRBV28 with TRBJ2-5; 7 bases match TRBD2. Sequences were obtained from PBMCs. This clonotype was sampled from a woman in her thirties or forties in good health. Some clones in this sample may be carry-over from other donors' samples. The CDR3 region has the DNA TGTGCCAGCAGTCCACTTAGCGGGCAAGAGACCCAGTACTTC. It is translated as CASSPLSGQETQYF. Looking up the rest from reference TRBV28 and TRBJ2-5 gives the full variable domain: DVKVTQSSRYLVKRTGEKVFLECVQDMDHENMFWYRQDPGLGLRLIYFSYDVKMKEKGDIPEGYSVSREKKERFSLILESASTNQTSMYLCASSPLSGQETQYFGPGTRLLVL.